This T cell receptor beta chain was captured by sequencing in a study of memory CD4+ T cells and cytomegalovirus serostatus. Single viable CD3+CD4+CD8-CD45RO+ cells were sorted as the memory CD4+ T cells. Generated by immunoSEQ multiplex PCR, the TCRdb table keeps only in-frame clones and is missing some. The data contain under 45,000 clones, approximately 84% of them singletons. Germline CDR1 reads LNHNV; CDR2 reads YYDKDF (reference sequence). V shed 5 bases and J 5 bases; nucleotides not matched to a gene: 11. The CDR3 totals 16 residues. The V and J genes are TRBV15 and TRBJ2-1; 8 bases fit TRBD2. The clonotype was recovered from an adult in good health and CMV-seronegative. The sequencing input was memory CD4+ T cells from blood. CDR3 sequence reads: CATSLIPGLGNNEQFF. The CDR3 DNA follows: TGTGCCACCAGCTTAATACCGGGACTAGGAAACAATGAGCAGTTCTTC.